The 30 T cell receptor beta chains reported below all come from one sample, sequenced in a study of metastatic and nonmetastatic thyroid tumors. There were no patients who had received any treatment before thyroid surgery. TCRdb re-called clones via MiXCR from the PCR reads. Here the sample spans approximately 20,000 clones, roughly 15% being singletons. The sequenced material came from blood. The receptor source for this set is a male donor with papillary thyroid cancer or a benign thyroid nodule (not recorded which). Some clones in this sample may be carry-over from other donors' samples.

This clone was observed many times. The chain joins TRBV19 to TRBJ2-2; 7 positions agree with TRBD2. CDR3 length: 14 residues. Looked up from germline, CDR1 is LNHDA and CDR2 is SQIVND (reference sequence). The V gene end was trimmed by 3 bases and the J gene end by 3 bases; junction bases not matched to a gene: 1. CDR3 bases: TGTGCCAGTAGTATGGGAGGGGACACCGGGGAGCTGTTTTTT. Protein: CASSMGGDTGELFF. Drawing the rest from reference TRBV19 and TRBJ2-2, the complete variable domain is DGGITQSPKYLFRKEGQNVTLSCEQNLNHDAMYWYRQDPGQGLRLIYYSQIVNDFQKGDIAEGYSVSREKKESFPLTVTSAQKNPTAFYLCASSMGGDTGELFFGEGSRLTVL.

This clone has a count of ten or more. This chain connects TRBV20-1 to TRBJ1-1; 8 bases are a match to TRBD1. Losses at the gene ends were 5 bases for V and 6 bases for J; bases not matched to a gene: 8. Germline V gene data show CDR1 as DFQATT and CDR2 as SNEGSKA (reference sequence). The CDR3 contains 13 residues. The DNA for the CDR3 is TGCAGTGCTTTCTGGGACAGGAAGGCTGAAGCTTTCTTT. Its protein product is CSAFWDRKAEAFF.

This clone was detected only a few times. This could be a read error, since a much larger clone is one nucleotide away. The V call is TRBV11-1, the J call TRBJ2-1; weak D call: TRBD2 (5 bases). CDR3 length equals 15 residues. Per the germline V gene, CDR1 is SGHAT and CDR2 is FQDESV (reference sequence). CDR3 sequence: CASSFKLRVSNEQFF. The CDR3 DNA follows: TGTGCCAGCAGCTTCAAATTGAGGGTTTCGAATGAGCAATTCTTC.

This clone was counted at least ten times. CDR3 in amino acids: CASSLPDRVSPLHF. CDR3 nucleotides: TGTGCCAGCAGCCTCCCAGACAGGGTTTCACCCCTCCACTTT. The V and J genes are TRBV14 and TRBJ1-6; 7 bases agree with TRBD1. The CDR3 sequence is 14 residues long. The germline gives CDR1 SGHDN, CDR2 FVKESK. With V trimmed by 4 bases and J by 9 bases, 6 bases remained unmatched.

CDR3: CSASGRAIHEQYF. For the CDR3, the DNA is TGCAGTGCTAGCGGGAGGGCCATCCACGAGCAGTACTTC. The rearrangement joins TRBV20-1 to TRBJ2-7, with 8 nucleotides matching TRBD2. The germline V gene encodes CDR1 DFQATT and CDR2 SNEGSKA (reference sequence). CDR3 length: 13 residues. The trim removed 3 bases at V and 5 bases at J, leaving 6 bases unmatched.

This rearrangement joins TRBV3-1 to TRBJ2-5; TRBD2 aligns across 7 bases. Germline trimming cut 2 bases from V and 5 bases from J; bases unmatched to any gene: 8. Germline-derived CDR1 and CDR2 are LGHDT and YNNKEL (reference sequence). CDR3 size: 15 residues. CDR3 nucleotide sequence: TGTGCCAGCAGCCAACTAGCGGTAGGTTTGGAGACCCAGTACTTC. This encodes CASSQLAVGLETQYF.

This clone came up many times. This rearrangement joins TRBV7-2 to TRBJ2-5, with D possibly TRBD2 on 6 matching bases. This CDR3 contains 14 residues. Germline V gene lookup returns CDR1 SGHTA and CDR2 FQGNSA. Trimming stripped 3 bases from V and 4 bases from J, with 12 bases between. CDR3 amino acids: CASSFASEVETQYF. CDR3 in DNA: TGTGCCAGCAGCTTCGCTAGCGAGGTAGAGACCCAGTACTTC.

This clone has at least ten counts. The chain couples TRBV20-1 to TRBJ2-1; 13 bases map to TRBD2. Per the germline V gene, CDR1 is DFQATT and CDR2 is SNEGSKA (reference sequence). The CDR3 consists of 18 residues. V dropped 6 bases and J dropped 0; count of bases not matched to a gene: 11. Written as DNA, the CDR3 is TGCAGTGCCAGACCGGGACTAGCGGGGAGTGGCTCCTACAATGAGCAGTTCTTC. Its translation: CSARPGLAGSGSYNEQFF.

The sample holds a few counts of this clone. This rearrangement joins TRBV3-1 to TRBJ1-6; perhaps TRBD1 as D (5 bases). This CDR3 is 14 amino acids long. CDR1 is LGHDT and CDR2 is YNNKEL in the germline V gene (reference sequence). Trimming removed 0 bases at V and 9 bases at J, with 9 bases between. CDR3 in DNA: TGTGCCAGCAGCCAAGAATCCGGGACTTCACCCCTCCACTTT. Translation gives CASSQESGTSPLHF.

This clone occurred many times. V gene TRBV5-1 combines with J gene TRBJ2-1; 9 nucleotides line up with TRBD1. The CDR3 sequence is 17 residues long. V lost 5 bases to trimming and J lost 5 bases; unmatched junction nucleotides: 14. The germline V gene encodes CDR1 SGHRS and CDR2 YFSETQ. The CDR3 sequence is CASSLGWLGTGNNEQFF. As DNA, the CDR3 is TGCGCCAGCAGTCTGGGGTGGTTGGGGACAGGGAACAATGAGCAGTTCTTC. Full variable domain (missing parts from reference TRBV5-1 and TRBJ2-1): KAGVTQTPRYLIKTRGQQVTLSCSPISGHRSVSWYQQTPGQGLQFLFEYFSETQRNKGNFPGRFSGRQFSNSRSEMNVSTLELGDSALYLCASSLGWLGTGNNEQFFGPGTRLTVL.

This clone is deemed medium-sized. V gene TRBV4-1 combines with J gene TRBJ1-6; 8 positions match TRBD1. With 5 bases clipped from V and 9 bases from J, the junction kept 3 bases outside the gene matches. The CDR3 contains 13 residues. CDR1 MGHRA and CDR2 YSYEKL come from the germline V gene. This CDR3 is CASSGQGRSPLHF. The CDR3 nucleotides read TGCGCCAGCAGCGGACAGGGACGTTCACCCCTCCACTTT.

About this clone itself: An end of the junction differs from the germline gene, which may be a read error. CDR3 nucleotide sequence: TGTGCCAGTTCACCCGGGACACCCACTGCCGGGGAGCTGTTTTTT. This gives the protein CASSPGTPTAGELFF. The chain employs TRBV18 and TRBJ2-2, with D possibly TRBD1 on 6 matching bases. Germline V gene data show CDR1 as KGHSH and CDR2 as LQKENI. This CDR3 region has 15 residues. Full variable domain (remainder filled in from reference TRBV18 and TRBJ2-2): NAGVMQNPRHLVRRRGQEARLRCSPMKGHSHVYWYRQLPEEGLKFMVYLQKENIIDESGMPKERFSAEFPKEGPSILRIQQVVRGDSAAYFCASSPGTPTAGELFFGEGSRLTVL.

This clone was counted at least ten times. This chain uses TRBV5-6 with TRBJ1-4; TRBD1 agrees at 7 bases. CDR3 size: 16 residues. The V segment lost 0 bases and the J segment 3 bases; nucleotides outside the gene matches: 5. Germline loops: CDR1 SGHDT, CDR2 YYEEEE. CDR3 sequence (DNA): TGTGCCAGCAGCTTGGCTGGACAGGCATCTAATGAAAAACTGTTTTTT. As protein: CASSLAGQASNEKLFF.

This clone is medium-sized (0.01 to 0.1%) in the sample. This chain connects TRBV4-2 to TRBJ2-7, with 8 bases lining up with TRBD2. The CDR3 extends over 16 amino acids. CDR1 is LGHNA, CDR2 YNFKEQ, per germline. Germline trimming cut 1 base from V and 1 base from J; bases unmatched to any gene: 6. The CDR3 sequence: CASSQVPGLDSYEQYF. The DNA of the CDR3 is TGTGCCAGCAGCCAAGTACCGGGACTAGATTCCTACGAGCAGTACTTC.

This clone has a count of ten or more. V is TRBV14 and J is TRBJ2-7; D gene uncertain. The CDR3 length is 17 residues. The V gene's germline CDR1 is SGHDN and CDR2 FVKESK. The V end was cut by 3 bases, the J end by 5 bases, with 23 bases between. CDR3 bases: TGTGCCAGCAGCCATGTATCTAAGATCGCAGGAGCCGACGAGCAGTACTTC. Its translation: CASSHVSKIAGADEQYF.

This clone occurred many times. J is TRBJ2-2 and V is TRBV30; TRBD2 matches at 8 bases. The V gene's germline CDR1 is GTSNPN and CDR2 SVGIG (reference sequence). CDR3 length equals 15 residues. The V and J ends lost 8 bases and 3 bases, in that order; junction bases with no gene match: 11. CDR3 DNA sequence: TGTGCCGGCCCGGAGCGGGAGTCGGACACCGGGGAGCTGTTTTTT. Its translation is CAGPERESDTGELFF.

This clone was counted at least ten times. In the same sample, other DNA sequences code for this CDR3. V and J are TRBV7-3 and TRBJ1-5; D remains ambiguous. The germline V gene has CDR1 SGHTA and CDR2 FQGTGA. Trimming shortened V by 5 bases and J by 0 bases, and 17 bases separated the two germline ends. The CDR3 extends over 17 amino acids. This CDR3 is CASSGEGGGYSNQPQHF. The CDR3 DNA reads as TGTGCCAGCAGCGGCGAAGGAGGTGGATATAGCAATCAGCCCCAGCATTTT.

This clone ranks as medium-sized. The V gene is TRBV6-1, the J gene TRBJ2-7; possibly TRBD1 or TRBD2 for D (6 bases each). This CDR3 has 13 residues. Looked up from germline, CDR1 is MNHNS and CDR2 is SASEGT. Trimming pared 6 bases from V and 2 bases from J, leaving 11 bases between. The CDR3 reads CASRRDNTYEQYF. CDR3 coding DNA: TGTGCCAGCAGGCGGGACAACACCTACGAGCAGTACTTC.

In this sample, this clone is medium-sized. This sequence joins TRBV5-8 and TRBJ1-5, with D maybe TRBD1 (5 bases). The germline gives CDR1 SGHTS, CDR2 YDEGEE. V lost 6 bases, J lost 1 base, and 14 bases lay in between. The CDR3 totals 15 residues. The CDR3 sequence: CASNFGDFSNQPQHF. In nucleotides, the CDR3 is TGTGCCAGCAACTTTGGGGACTTCAGCAATCAGCCCCAGCATTTT. The full variable domain, in which reference TRBV5-8 and TRBJ1-5 provide the parts outside the CDR3, is EAGVTQSPTHLIKTRGQQATLRCSPISGHTSVYWYQQALGLGLQFLLWYDEGEERNRGNFPPRFSGRQFPNYSSELNVNALELEDSALYLCASNFGDFSNQPQHFGDGTRLSIL.

This clone was counted many times. The CDR3 DNA reads as TGTGCCAGCAGTTTAGGCGGGTCTCAGAGCTATGGCTACACCTTC. Residues: CASSLGGSQSYGYTF. The V call is TRBV12-3 or TRBV12-4, the J call TRBJ1-2; D is uncertain. V lost 1 base and J lost 4, with 13 bases in between. The CDR3 extends over 15 amino acids.

By share, this clone ranks as medium-sized. The chain uses TRBV7-2 and TRBJ2-1, with a tentative D call TRBD2 (7 bases). Trimming cost V 4 bases and J 2 bases, with 18 bases left between them. The CDR3 spans 17 residues. The germline gives CDR1 SGHTA, CDR2 FQGNSA. The DNA of the CDR3 is TGTGCCAGCAGCTCCCCCGCGGGGGCGGAGACCTACAATGAGCAGTTCTTC. It translates to CASSSPAGAETYNEQFF.

The table lists this clone with many counts. This chain connects TRBV20-1 to TRBJ2-2; 7 bases are shared with TRBD2. CDR3 length: 17 amino acids. V shed 1 base and J 0 bases; nucleotides not matched to a gene: 8. Germline V CDR1 and CDR2: DFQATT, SNEGSKA (reference sequence). CDR3 sequence: CSARGASGGSNTGELFF. In DNA, the CDR3 is TGCAGTGCTAGAGGGGCTAGCGGAGGGTCGAACACCGGGGAGCTGTTTTTT.

This clone showed up many times. The chain recombines TRBV27 with TRBJ2-6; 8 bases are a match to TRBD1. CDR1 is MNHEY and CDR2 is SMNVEV in the germline V gene (reference sequence). J gave up 0 bases and V 7 bases, and 11 bases lay outside the gene matches. The CDR3 is 18 amino acids. The CDR3 loop reads CASTTPDRGGSGANVLTF. CDR3 nucleotides: TGTGCCAGCACCACCCCTGACAGGGGTGGCTCTGGGGCCAACGTCCTGACTTTC.

The genes are TRBV28 and TRBJ1-5; 9 positions agree with TRBD1. This CDR3 contains 15 residues. The V gene end was trimmed by 2 bases and the J gene end by 7 bases; junction bases not matched to a gene: 6. In germline, CDR1 is MDHEN, CDR2 SYDVKM. CDR3 sequence reads: CASSLERDRVQPQHF. The CDR3 bases are TGTGCCAGCAGTTTAGAGCGGGACAGGGTACAGCCCCAGCATTTT.

The table lists this clone with many counts. The chain joins TRBV28 to TRBJ1-1, with TRBD1 matching 7 bases. The CDR3 has 12 residues. Trimming took 3 bases from V and 8 from J; bases not matched to a gene: 3. Germline V gene sequence: CDR1 MDHEN, CDR2 SYDVKM. The CDR3 region has the DNA TGTGCCAGCAGTTTCTCGGACAGGGAAGCTTTCTTT. It specifies CASSFSDREAFF.

This chain links TRBV6-4 with TRBJ2-2, with a weak D call TRBD1 (6 bases). Germline CDR1 MRHNA, CDR2 SNTAGT. CDR3 length: 14 residues. Trimming shortened V by 3 bases and J by 7 bases, and 12 bases separated the two germline ends. The CDR3 here is CASSEDGGHGELFF. CDR3 in DNA: TGTGCCAGCAGTGAAGATGGGGGACACGGGGAGCTGTTTTTT.

This clone was recorded at least ten times. The V and J genes are TRBV20-1 and TRBJ2-7; no clear D. The germline CDR1 and CDR2 sequences are DFQATT and SNEGSKA (reference sequence). CDR3 length equals 12 residues. V was shortened by 6 bases and J by 2 bases, with 11 bases between the two germline ends. CDR3 loop: CSARRHPYEQYF. The CDR3 DNA reads as TGCAGTGCGCGCCGGCACCCCTACGAGCAGTACTTC.

This clone was seen at least ten times. The rearrangement links TRBV5-5 to TRBJ2-3, with a weak D call TRBD1 (6 bases). The V end lost 4 bases, the J end lost 3 bases, and 12 bases lay between the germline ends. Germline assignment: CDR1 SGHKS and CDR2 YYEKEE (reference sequence). The CDR3 contains 14 residues. CDR3 in DNA: TGTGCCAGCAGCCCAGACAGGAATACAGATACGCAGTATTTT. Translation: CASSPDRNTDTQYF.

This clone was seen at least ten times. A read error may be the cause here, since a much bigger clone is one base away. The rearrangement uses TRBV10-3 and TRBJ2-1, with 9 bases that match TRBD2. The germline gives CDR1 ENHRY, CDR2 SYGVKD. CDR3 size: 18 residues. Trimming took 0 bases from V and 2 from J; bases not matched to a gene: 8. CDR3 nucleotide sequence: TGTGCCATCAGTGAGTCGGTCAGTAGCGGGAGTACCTACAATGAGCAGTTCTTC. As protein: CAISESVSSGSTYNEQFF.

This clone was detected ten times or more. This chain connects TRBV2 to TRBJ1-6; D is unclear. Germline assignment: CDR1 SNHLY and CDR2 FYNNEI. The germline V and J ends were trimmed by 7 bases and 7 bases, with 8 bases remaining between them. The CDR3 sequence is 12 residues long. CDR3 nucleotide sequence: TGTGCCAGCAAACAGCGGAATTCACCCCTCCACTTT. Translating it yields CASKQRNSPLHF.